This T cell receptor (beta chain) was sequenced during a study of control samples from healthy donors and cancer patients. Between the trimmed V and J ends, which lost 6 bases and 0 bases, there was a span of 24 bases. The CDR3 covers 19 residues. Per germline, CDR1 SNHLY and CDR2 FYNNEI. The assay was immunoSEQ multiplex PCR, and TCRdb's table has in-frame clones only and misses some. This table has roughly 100,000 clones, 70% to 90% appearing once. The source material was blood. This receptor was taken from a man between 25 and 39 years old in good health. The chain couples TRBV2 to TRBJ2-1; D perhaps matches TRBD2 (5 bases). The CDR3 DNA follows: TGTGCCAGCAGCCACACGAAGGCCATGTTGGGAGCCTCCTACAATGAGCAGTTCTTC. Protein sequence: CASSHTKAMLGASYNEQFF. Using reference TRBV2 and TRBJ2-1 for the parts outside the CDR3, the full variable domain is EPEVTQTPSHQVTQMGQEVILRCVPISNHLYFYWYRQILGQKVEFLVSFYNNEISEKSEIFDDQFSVERPDGSNFTLKIRSTKLEDSAMYFCASSHTKAMLGASYNEQFFGPGTRLTVL.